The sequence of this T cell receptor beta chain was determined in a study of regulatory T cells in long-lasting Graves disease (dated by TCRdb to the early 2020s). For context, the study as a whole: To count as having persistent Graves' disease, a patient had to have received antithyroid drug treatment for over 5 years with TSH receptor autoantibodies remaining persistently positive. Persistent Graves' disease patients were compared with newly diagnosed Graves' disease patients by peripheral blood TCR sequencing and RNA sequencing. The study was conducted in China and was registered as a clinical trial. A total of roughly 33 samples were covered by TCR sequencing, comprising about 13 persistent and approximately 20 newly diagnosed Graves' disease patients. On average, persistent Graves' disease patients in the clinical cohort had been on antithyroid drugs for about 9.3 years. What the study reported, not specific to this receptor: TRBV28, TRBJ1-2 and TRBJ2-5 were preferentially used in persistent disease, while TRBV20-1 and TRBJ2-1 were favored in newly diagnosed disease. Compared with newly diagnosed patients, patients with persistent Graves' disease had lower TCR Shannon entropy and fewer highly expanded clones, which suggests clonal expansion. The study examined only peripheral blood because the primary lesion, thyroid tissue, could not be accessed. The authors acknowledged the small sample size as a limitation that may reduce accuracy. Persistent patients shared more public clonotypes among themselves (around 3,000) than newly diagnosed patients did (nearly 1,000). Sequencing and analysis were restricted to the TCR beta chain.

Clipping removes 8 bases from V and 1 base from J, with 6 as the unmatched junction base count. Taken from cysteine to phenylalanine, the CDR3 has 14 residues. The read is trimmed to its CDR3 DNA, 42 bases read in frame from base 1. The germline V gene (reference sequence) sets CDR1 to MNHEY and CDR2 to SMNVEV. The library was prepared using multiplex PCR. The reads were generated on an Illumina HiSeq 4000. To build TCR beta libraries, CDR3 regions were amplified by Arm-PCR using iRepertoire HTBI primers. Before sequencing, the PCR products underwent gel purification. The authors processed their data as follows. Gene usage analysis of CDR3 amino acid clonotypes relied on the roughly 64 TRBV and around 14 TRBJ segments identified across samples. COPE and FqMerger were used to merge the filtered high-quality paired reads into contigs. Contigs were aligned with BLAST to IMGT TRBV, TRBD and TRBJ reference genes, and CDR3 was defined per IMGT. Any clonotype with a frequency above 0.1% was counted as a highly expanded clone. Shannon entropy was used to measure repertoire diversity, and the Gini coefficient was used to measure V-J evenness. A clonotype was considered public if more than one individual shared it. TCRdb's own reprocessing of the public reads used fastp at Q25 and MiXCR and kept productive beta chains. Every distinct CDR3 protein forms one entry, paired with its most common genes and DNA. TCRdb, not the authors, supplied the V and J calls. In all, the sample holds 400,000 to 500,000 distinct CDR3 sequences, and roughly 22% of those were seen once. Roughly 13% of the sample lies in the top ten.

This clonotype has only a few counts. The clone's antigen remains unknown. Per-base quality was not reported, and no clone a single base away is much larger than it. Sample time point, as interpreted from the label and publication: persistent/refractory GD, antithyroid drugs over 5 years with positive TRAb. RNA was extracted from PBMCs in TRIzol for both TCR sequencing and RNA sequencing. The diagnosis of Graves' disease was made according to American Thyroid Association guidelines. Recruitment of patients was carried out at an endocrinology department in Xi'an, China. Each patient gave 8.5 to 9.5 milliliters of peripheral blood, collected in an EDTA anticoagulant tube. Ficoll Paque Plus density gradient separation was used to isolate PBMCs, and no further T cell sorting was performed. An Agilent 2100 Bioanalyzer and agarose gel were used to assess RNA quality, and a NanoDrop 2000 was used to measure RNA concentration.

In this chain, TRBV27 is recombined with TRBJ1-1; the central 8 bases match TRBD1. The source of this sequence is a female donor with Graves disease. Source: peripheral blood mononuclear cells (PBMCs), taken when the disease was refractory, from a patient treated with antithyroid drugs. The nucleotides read TGTGCCAGCTGTAGGACAGGGTGGAACACTGAAGCTTTCTTT. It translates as CASCRTGWNTEAFF.